This entry lists 21 T cell receptor beta chains sequenced from one sample in a study of control samples from healthy donors and cancer patients. Produced via immunoSEQ multiplex PCR; TCRdb's table is partial and in-frame only. The table shows 22,000 or so clones, with 85% occurring only once. Sequencing used PBMCs. The receptors were gathered from a man aged 55 to 70 with head and neck cancer.

This rearrangement joins TRBV10-3 to TRBJ2-7; D ambiguous. The CDR3 covers 14 residues. Germline-derived CDR1 and CDR2 are ENHRY and SYGVKD. CDR3 bases: TGCCCTACTATACTTCTTGGGAAAGGCTGCGAGCAGTACGTC. Amino acid sequence: CPTILLGKGCEQYV.

In this sample, this clone turned up a few times. The V call is TRBV2, the J call TRBJ2-3; 9 positions agree with TRBD1. Germline CDR1 reads SNHLY; CDR2 reads FYNNEI. V lost 11 bases and J lost 6; bases outside the gene matches: 12. The CDR3 has 14 residues. The CDR3 DNA reads as TGTGCCGGGACCCTCGGGACAGGGTTCGATACGCAGTATTTT. Translated, it gives CAGTLGTGFDTQYF. Full variable domain (missing parts from reference TRBV2 and TRBJ2-3): EPEVTQTPSHQVTQMGQEVILRCVPISNHLYFYWYRQILGQKVEFLVSFYNNEISEKSEIFDDQFSVERPDGSNFTLKIRSTKLEDSAMYFCAGTLGTGFDTQYFGPGTRLTVL.

This chain uses TRBV7-8 with TRBJ1-1, with D uncertain. The CDR3 covers 14 residues. The germline V and J ends were trimmed by 5 bases and 4 bases, with 14 bases remaining between them. Per germline, CDR1 SGHVS and CDR2 FQNEAQ. Here the CDR3 DNA reads TGTGCCAGCAGCCGAGGAATTGGGGTCACTGAAGCTTTCTTT. It yields the protein CASSRGIGVTEAFF.

This clone is a singleton in its sample. The chain links TRBV12-5 to TRBJ1-2; D uncertain. Between the trimmed V and J ends, which lost 1 base and 0 bases, there was a span of 3 bases. The CDR3 is 13 amino acids. From germline, CDR1 is LGHNT and CDR2 FRNRAP. The CDR3 sequence is CASGLAPNYGYTF. CDR3 in DNA: TGTGCTAGTGGTTTGGCACCTAACTATGGCTACACCTTC.

The sample holds one count of this clone. This chain joins TRBV19 and TRBJ2-3; D is possibly TRBD2 (6 bases). This CDR3 has 13 residues. Trimming pared 6 bases from V and 2 bases from J, leaving 9 bases between. CDR1 is LNHDA, CDR2 SQIVND, per germline (reference sequence). The CDR3 protein is CASRGGVTDTQYF. CDR3 sequence (DNA): TGTGCCAGTAGAGGCGGGGTCACAGATACGCAGTATTTT. Variable domain in full (rest from reference TRBV19 and TRBJ2-3): DGGITQSPKYLFRKEGQNVTLSCEQNLNHDAMYWYRQDPGQGLRLIYYSQIVNDFQKGDIAEGYSVSREKKESFPLTVTSAQKNPTAFYLCASRGGVTDTQYFGPGTRLTVL.

DNA for the CDR3: TGTGCCAGCAACAGGCAGGGGCGGACCGGGGAGCTGTTTTTT. It translates to CASNRQGRTGELFF. The chain joins TRBV27 to TRBJ2-2, with D maybe TRBD1 (6 bases). CDR3 length: 14 residues. Germline V gene sequence: CDR1 MNHEY, CDR2 SMNVEV (reference sequence). V was shortened by 7 bases and J by 5 bases, with 14 bases between the two germline ends.

J is TRBJ1-3 and V is TRBV2, with TRBD1 matching 10 bases. The CDR3 loop spans 19 amino acids. V lost 1 base, J lost 0 bases, and 9 bases stayed unmatched. Germline V lookup: CDR1 SNHLY, CDR2 FYNNEI. This chain's CDR3 is CASSEDIGTGVTSGNTIYF. The CDR3 coding sequence is TGTGCCAGCAGTGAAGACATCGGGACAGGGGTAACCTCTGGAAACACCATATATTTT.

The rearrangement joins TRBV6-1 to TRBJ2-7, with 7 bases identical to TRBD1. The germline gives CDR1 MNHNS, CDR2 SASEGT. This CDR3 is 16 amino acids long. Trimming cost V 4 bases and J 2 bases; bases outside gene matches: 11. The CDR3 spells CASSGAGSQGAYEQYV. Here the CDR3 DNA reads TGTGCCAGCAGTGGGGCGGGCTCCCAGGGGGCCTACGAGCAGTACGTC.

The genes are TRBV3-1 (or the pseudogene TRBV3-2) and TRBJ2-2; D is uncertain. Per the germline V gene, CDR1 is LGHDT and CDR2 is YNNKEL (reference sequence). This CDR3 region has 13 residues. With 2 bases removed from V and 5 bases from J, the gap between germline ends came to 6 bases. In nucleotides, the CDR3 is TGTGCCAGCAGCCAACTGGTAACCGGGGAGCTGTTTTTT. It translates to CASSQLVTGELFF.

J is TRBJ2-7 and V is TRBV2, with TRBD2 matching 14 bases. Per the germline V gene, CDR1 is SNHLY and CDR2 is FYNNEI. This CDR3 contains 15 residues. With V trimmed by 6 bases and J by 7 bases, 8 bases remained unmatched. In DNA form, the CDR3 reads TGTGCCAGCAGGGCTGGACTAGCGGGAGGTGGAGAGCAGTACTTC. Protein sequence: CASRAGLAGGGEQYF. Supplemented by reference TRBV2 and TRBJ2-7, the full variable domain reads EPEVTQTPSHQVTQMGQEVILRCVPISNHLYFYWYRQILGQKVEFLVSFYNNEISEKSEIFDDQFSVERPDGSNFTLKIRSTKLEDSAMYFCASRAGLAGGGEQYFGPGTRLTVT.

J is TRBJ2-5 and V is TRBV9; the D call may be TRBD1 or TRBD2 (5 bases each). The germline V and J ends were trimmed by 4 bases and 2 bases, with 12 bases remaining between them. Germline CDR1 SGDLS, CDR2 YYNGEE. This CDR3 region has 14 residues. CDR3 sequence: CASSPRELQETQYF. CDR3 nucleotide sequence: TGTGCCAGCAGCCCCAGGGAGCTTCAAGAGACCCAGTACTTC.

The rearrangement uses TRBV5-1 and TRBJ2-5; weak D call: TRBD2 (6 bases). V dropped 4 bases and J dropped 2 bases, with 15 bases sitting between them. CDR1 is SGHRS and CDR2 is YFSETQ in the germline V gene. The CDR3 totals 15 residues. The CDR3 region is CASSPMGAGQETQYF. In DNA form, the CDR3 reads TGCGCCAGCAGCCCTATGGGTGCGGGACAAGAGACCCAGTACTTC.

The chain links TRBV4-1 to TRBJ2-1; TRBD1 agrees at 11 bases. CDR3 length: 15 amino acids. From germline, CDR1 is MGHRA and CDR2 YSYEKL. With V trimmed by 4 bases and J by 5 bases, 4 bases remained unmatched. The DNA of the CDR3 is TGCGCCAGCAGCCTTGGGACAGGGGGGGACAATGAGCAGTTCTTC. Residues: CASSLGTGGDNEQFF.

In this sample, this clone turned up a few times. The chain uses TRBV2 and TRBJ1-5, with D maybe TRBD1 (5 bases). Trimming shortened V by 6 bases and J by 0 bases, and 15 bases separated the two germline ends. This CDR3 has 16 residues. Looked up from germline, CDR1 is SNHLY and CDR2 is FYNNEI. The CDR3 region is CASSQTVTYSNQPQHF. The DNA for the CDR3 is TGTGCCAGCAGCCAGACAGTGACCTATAGCAATCAGCCCCAGCATTTT.

This clone has a handful of counts. This chain links TRBV7-6 with TRBJ2-5; possibly TRBD2 for D (5 bases). The germline CDR1 and CDR2 sequences are SGHVS and FNYEAQ. This CDR3 comprises 15 residues. Trimming took off 4 bases at V and 0 bases at J, with 12 bases between the two ends. CDR3 nucleotide sequence: TGTGCCAGCAGCTACCGGACGGGGTACCAAGAGACCCAGTACTTC. Amino acids: CASSYRTGYQETQYF.

This clone has just one count. The CDR3 bases are TGTGCCAGCAGAGGTCACCCTACCTCCTACAATGAGCAGTTCTTC. The encoded protein is CASRGHPTSYNEQFF. This chain uses TRBV2 with TRBJ2-1; no reliable D call. In germline, CDR1 is SNHLY, CDR2 FYNNEI. V lost 6 bases, J lost 0 bases, and 12 bases lay in between. The CDR3 has 15 amino acids.

This chain joins TRBV4-2 and TRBJ1-1; 9 nucleotides agree with TRBD1. This CDR3 contains 15 residues. The V segment lost 3 bases and the J segment 2 bases; nucleotides outside the gene matches: 4. Germline loops: CDR1 LGHNA, CDR2 YNFKEQ. This CDR3 is CASSQDRGVNTEAFF. CDR3 DNA sequence: TGTGCCAGCAGCCAGGACAGGGGAGTCAACACTGAAGCTTTCTTT.

The chain carries TRBV27 and TRBJ1-1; unclear D gene. The CDR3 has 14 residues. Germline assignment: CDR1 MNHEY and CDR2 SMNVEV (reference sequence). Trimming pared 0 bases from V and 0 bases from J, leaving 5 bases between. CDR3 sequence: CASSLSGLNTEAFF. CDR3 in DNA: TGTGCCAGCAGTTTATCAGGGTTGAACACTGAAGCTTTCTTT.

This rearrangement joins TRBV2 to TRBJ1-1; 9 nucleotides agree with TRBD1. The V gene's germline CDR1 is SNHLY and CDR2 FYNNEI. This CDR3 has 14 residues. With V trimmed by 7 bases and J by 4 bases, 7 bases remained unmatched. CDR3 amino acids: CASISGQGSTEAFF. As DNA, the CDR3 is TGTGCCAGCATCTCTGGACAGGGGAGCACTGAAGCTTTCTTT.

The CDR3 nucleotides are TGTGCCAGCAGCCTTGGGACAGGGCAGGTGGCTGAAAAACTGTTTTTT. Translation: CASSLGTGQVAEKLFF. This chain uses TRBV9 with TRBJ1-4; the match to TRBD1 covers 9 bases. Germline loops: CDR1 SGDLS, CDR2 YYNGEE. V lost 4 bases, J lost 7 bases, and 11 bases stayed unmatched. This CDR3 has 16 residues.

CDR3 DNA: TGCGCCAGCAGCCCACCGGGACTAGGGAACACCGGGGAGCTGTTTTTT. The encoded protein is CASSPPGLGNTGELFF. The J gene is TRBJ2-2, the V gene TRBV5-1, with 8 bases fitting TRBD2. The CDR3 is 16 amino acids. Germline V CDR1 and CDR2: SGHRS, YFSETQ. V gave up 4 bases and J gave up 1 base; unmatched junction bases: 6.